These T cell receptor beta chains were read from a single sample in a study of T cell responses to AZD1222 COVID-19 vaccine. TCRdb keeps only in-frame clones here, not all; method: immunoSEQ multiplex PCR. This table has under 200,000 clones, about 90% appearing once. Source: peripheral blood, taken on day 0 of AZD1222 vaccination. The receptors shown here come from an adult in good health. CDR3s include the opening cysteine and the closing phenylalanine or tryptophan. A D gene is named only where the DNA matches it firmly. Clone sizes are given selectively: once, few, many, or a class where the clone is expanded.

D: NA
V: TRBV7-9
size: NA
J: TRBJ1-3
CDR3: CASSPVGSSGNTIYF

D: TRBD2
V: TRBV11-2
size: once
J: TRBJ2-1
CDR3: CASSAGTSGRAVSEQFF

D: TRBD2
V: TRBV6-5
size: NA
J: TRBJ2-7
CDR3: CASSPGLAFTGGQYF

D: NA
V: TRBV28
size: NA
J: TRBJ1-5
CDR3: CASRFSNQPQHF

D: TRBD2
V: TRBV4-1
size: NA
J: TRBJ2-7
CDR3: CASSQDDLAGYEEGEQYF

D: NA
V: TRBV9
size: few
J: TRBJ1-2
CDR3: CASSDGQLNYGYTF

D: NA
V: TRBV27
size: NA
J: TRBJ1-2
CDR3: CASSLGHPGQVYGYTF

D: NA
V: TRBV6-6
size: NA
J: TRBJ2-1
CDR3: CASSYSVVGNEQFF

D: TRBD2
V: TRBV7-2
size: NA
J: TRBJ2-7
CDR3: CASSLGASGVHEQYF

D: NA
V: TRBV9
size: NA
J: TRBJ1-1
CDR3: CASSPEATLNTEAFF

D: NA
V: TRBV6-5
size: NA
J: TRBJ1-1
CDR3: CASRLGTEAFF

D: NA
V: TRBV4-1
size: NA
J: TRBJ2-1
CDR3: CASSQVDLIEYNEQFF

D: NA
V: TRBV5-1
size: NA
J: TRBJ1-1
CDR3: CASSPFGGNTEAFF